The present T cell receptor beta chain was sequenced within a study of blood T cell repertoires in COVID-19. As for the study in general: The United States, Italy and Spain supplied acute and convalescent COVID-19 samples. Sources were T cells, B-cell-depleted T cells, or PBMCs; the material itself was cDNA or gDNA.

The V gene lost 7 bases and the J gene lost 0 bases, with 7 bases spanning the gap. CDR1 is WNHNN and CDR2 is SYGVQD in the germline V gene (reference sequence). This CDR3 has 13 residues. The protocol was immunoSEQ multiplex PCR, while the TCRdb copy is restricted to in-frame clones and leaves out a portion. In the table there are some 180,000 clones, about 80% of which are singletons. What was sequenced was peripheral blood. This chain links TRBV10-1 with TRBJ1-3; no firm D call. The sequence came from a human donor in a cohort sampled during active COVID-19. The CDR3 loop reads CASTVGSGNTIYF. The CDR3 nucleotides are TGCGCCAGCACCGTCGGCTCTGGAAACACCATATATTTT.